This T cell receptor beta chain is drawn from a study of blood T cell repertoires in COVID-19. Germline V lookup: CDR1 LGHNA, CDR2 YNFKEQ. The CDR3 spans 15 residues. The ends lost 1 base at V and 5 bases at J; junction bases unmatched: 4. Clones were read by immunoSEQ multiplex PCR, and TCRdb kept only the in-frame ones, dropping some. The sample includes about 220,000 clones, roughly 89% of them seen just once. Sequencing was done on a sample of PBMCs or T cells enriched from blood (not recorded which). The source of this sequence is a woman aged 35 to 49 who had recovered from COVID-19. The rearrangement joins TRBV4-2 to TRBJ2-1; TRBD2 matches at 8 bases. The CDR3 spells CASSQVEAGDNEQFF. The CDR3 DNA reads TGTGCCAGCAGCCAAGTGGAAGCGGGAGACAATGAGCAGTTCTTC.